This T cell receptor (beta chain) was observed in a study of T cells of healthy individuals. Each CDR3 protein gets one entry after TCRdb re-called the 5' RACE reads with MiXCR. The sample records roughly 87,000 distinct CDR3 sequences, approximately 16% being singletons. This clonotype was picked up many times. Germline V gene lookup returns CDR1 SGDLS and CDR2 YYNGEE. V lost 6 bases to trimming and J lost 0 bases, with 10 bases between them. The CDR3 sequence is 14 residues long. This clonotype was obtained from a human donor in good health. This chain connects TRBV9 to TRBJ1-3; no clear D. The CDR3 reads CASTLDISGNTIYF. The CDR3 DNA reads TGTGCCAGCACCCTCGACATCTCTGGAAACACCATATATTTT.